A selection of T cell receptor beta chains follows, all from one sample in a study of shared clonotypes between healthy human individuals. Sequencing used immunoSEQ multiplex PCR; TCRdb keeps in-frame clones, though not all of them. Of roughly 2.1 million clones listed, about 92% are singletons. The sequencing sample was made of naive CD8+ T cells from PBMCs. Receptor source: a man between 18 and 29 years old in good health. Some clones in this sample may be carry-over from other donors' samples. The CDR3 runs from the conserved cysteine through the conserved F or W. A D gene is named only where the DNA matches it firmly. Part of the rows lack a size; the others show once, few, many or a class for expanded clones.

abundance	v_gene	d_gene	j_gene	CDR3aa	CDR3nt
NA	TRBV5-6	NA	TRBJ2-1	CASSLEGFRNEQFF	TGTGCCAGCAGCTTGGAAGGGTTTAGGAATGAGCAGTTCTTC
NA	TRBV7-9	TRBD2	TRBJ2-3	CASSLRAGERGITDTQYF	TGTGCCAGCAGCTTGAGAGCGGGAGAGAGGGGGATCACAGATACGCAGTATTTT
NA	TRBV14	NA	TRBJ2-3	CASSQDYFYSSTDTQYF	TGTGCCAGCAGCCAAGATTACTTTTATTCTAGCACAGATACGCAGTATTTT
NA	TRBV29-1	TRBD2	TRBJ2-7	CSVLSGSSYEQYF	TGCAGCGTACTTAGCGGGAGCTCCTACGAGCAGTACTTC
once	TRBV7-2	NA	TRBJ2-3	CASSLSGSGADTQYF	TGTGCCAGCAGCTTAAGTGGGAGTGGTGCAGATACGCAGTATTTT
once	TRBV4-3	TRBD1	TRBJ1-4	CASSQVWNRGEKLFF	TGCGCCAGCAGCCAAGTTTGGAACAGGGGAGAAAAACTGTTTTTT
NA	TRBV19	NA	TRBJ1-5	CASSIFLTQYQPQHF	TGTGCCAGTAGTATCTTCCTCACCCAGTATCAGCCCCAGCATTTT
NA	TRBV2	NA	TRBJ2-3	CASKVTDTQYF	TGTGCCAGCAAAGTAACAGATACGCAGTATTTT
NA	TRBV27	NA	TRBJ2-1	CASSLSAGNEFF	TGTGCCAGCAGTTTATCGGCAGGGAATGAGTTCTTC
NA	TRBV27	TRBD2	TRBJ2-7	CASSLLHYSGRSHEQYF	TGTGCCAGCAGTTTACTACACTATAGCGGGAGATCCCACGAGCAGTACTTC
NA	TRBV19	TRBD1	TRBJ1-5	CASSRQGAGGNQPQHF	TGTGCCAGTAGTCGACAGGGGGCTGGAGGCAATCAGCCCCAGCATTTT
NA	TRBV28	NA	TRBJ2-7	CASSSVVTPQEQYF	TGTGCCAGCAGTTCTGTGGTAACCCCTCAAGAGCAGTACTTC
NA	TRBV25-1	NA	TRBJ1-2	CASSGPRNYGYTF	TGTGCCAGCAGTGGTCCTCGGAACTATGGCTACACCTTC
NA	TRBV6-1	NA	TRBJ1-2	CASREGGFGYGYTF	TGTGCCAGTCGTGAGGGCGGTTTCGGATATGGCTACACCTTC
NA	TRBV5-8	TRBD2	TRBJ2-7	CASSLGEGYEQYF	TGTGCCAGCAGCTTAGGGGAGGGCTACGAGCAGTACTTC
once	TRBV7-8	TRBD1	TRBJ1-6	CASSIRTGLNSPLHF	TGTGCCAGCAGCATCCGGACAGGACTTAATTCACCCCTCCACTTT
NA	TRBV28	NA	TRBJ1-2	CASSPTPPNYGYTF	TGTGCCAGCAGTCCCACGCCCCCGAACTATGGCTACACCTTC
NA	TRBV27	TRBD1	TRBJ2-7	CASSYIVGTGFAEQYF	TGTGCCAGCAGTTATATTGTCGGGACAGGGTTCGCCGAGCAGTACTTC
NA	TRBV6-1	NA	TRBJ2-7	CASSRVGVYSYEQYF	TGTGCCAGCAGTCGGGTGGGGGTATACTCCTACGAGCAGTACTTC
once	TRBV27	NA	TRBJ2-1	CASRGGLSSYNEQFF	TGTGCCAGCAGGGGCGGCTTAAGCTCCTACAATGAGCAGTTCTTC
NA	TRBV4-2	NA	TRBJ1-5	CASSQDDSNQPQHF	TGTGCCAGCAGCCAAGACGACAGCAATCAGCCCCAGCATTTT
NA	TRBV2	TRBD1	TRBJ2-7	CASSEAATGGYEQYF	TGTGCCAGCAGTGAAGCGGCGACAGGGGGATACGAGCAGTACTTC
NA	TRBV28	NA	TRBJ1-1	CASNLDPSGDTEAFF	TGTGCCAGCAACCTCGACCCTTCTGGGGACACTGAAGCTTTCTTT
NA	TRBV28	NA	TRBJ1-1	CASSFETESPNTEAFF	TGTGCCAGCAGTTTCGAAACTGAATCGCCGAACACTGAAGCTTTCTTT
NA	TRBV7-9	TRBD2	TRBJ2-7	CASSGTLREGLAGAEEQYF	TGTGCCAGCAGCGGCACCTTAAGGGAGGGACTAGCGGGAGCGGAAGAGCAGTACTTC
few	TRBV28	NA	TRBJ1-2	CASSADNYGYTF	TGTGCCAGCAGTGCCGATAACTATGGCTACACCTTC
NA	TRBV19	TRBD1	TRBJ2-2	CALRDRDTGELFF	TGTGCCTTGAGGGACAGGGACACCGGGGAGCTGTTTTTT
once	TRBV9	NA	TRBJ2-5	CASSVGGHQETQYF	TGTGCCAGCAGCGTAGGAGGCCACCAAGAGACCCAGTACTTC
NA	TRBV7-8	TRBD2	TRBJ2-4	CASSAQPGLADNNIQYF	TGTGCCAGCAGCGCACAACCGGGACTAGCGGATAACAACATTCAGTACTTC
NA	TRBV27	TRBD1	TRBJ1-2	CASSPDRGLDWTF	TGTGCCAGCAGTCCCGACAGGGGGTTAGACTGGACCTTC
NA	TRBV11-3	NA	TRBJ2-7	CASSLGGGWQYF	TGTGCCAGCAGCTTAGGCGGCGGATGGCAGTACTTC
NA	TRBV15	TRBD2	TRBJ2-1	CATSRDREAGVYEQFF	TGTGCCACCAGCAGAGATCGAGAAGCGGGAGTTTATGAGCAGTTCTTC
NA	TRBV5-1	TRBD1	TRBJ2-5	CASSRTPGGQETQYF	TGCGCCAGCAGCCGGACTCCAGGGGGCCAAGAGACCCAGTACTTC
NA	TRBV29-1	NA	TRBJ1-1	CSDLKGGPEAFF	TGCAGCGACCTAAAAGGTGGACCTGAAGCTTTCTTT
NA	TRBV7-8	TRBD1	TRBJ2-1	CASSSPLDRALDDEQFF	TGTGCCAGCAGCTCCCCCTTGGACAGGGCCCTAGACGATGAGCAGTTCTTC
few	TRBV27	NA	TRBJ2-7	CASSGAYEQYF	TGTGCCAGCAGTGGGGCCTACGAGCAGTACTTC
NA	TRBV28	TRBD2	TRBJ2-1	CASSPGLVNYNEQFF	TGTGCCAGCAGCCCCGGACTAGTTAACTACAATGAGCAGTTCTTC
NA	TRBV28	NA	TRBJ2-1	CASTLGLSRYNEQFF	TGTGCCAGCACTTTAGGACTTAGCCGATACAATGAGCAGTTCTTC
NA	TRBV7-9	NA	TRBJ2-3	CASSPALSGSTDTQYF	TGTGCCAGCAGCCCAGCTCTAAGCGGGAGCACAGATACGCAGTATTTT
NA	TRBV19	NA	TRBJ2-2	CASSRDGNTGELFF	TGTGCCAGTAGCCGGGACGGGAACACCGGGGAGCTGTTTTTT
NA	TRBV30	NA	TRBJ1-1	CAWSTLGGSNTEAFF	TGTGCCTGGAGTACCCTAGGGGGGTCGAACACTGAAGCTTTCTTT
NA	TRBV7-9	NA	TRBJ2-1	CASSHPDSYNEQFF	TGTGCCAGCAGCCACCCAGACTCCTACAATGAGCAGTTCTTC
NA	TRBV9	NA	TRBJ1-4	CASSVGQANEKLFF	TGTGCCAGCAGCGTAGGACAGGCTAATGAAAAACTGTTTTTT
NA	TRBV7-6	NA	TRBJ1-1	CASTSTVLRVDTEAFF	TGTGCCAGCACCAGCACGGTTCTCCGGGTGGACACTGAAGCTTTCTTT
NA	TRBV27	NA	TRBJ1-5	CASSLLPSLNSNQPQHF	TGTGCCAGCAGTTTATTGCCCAGTCTAAATAGCAATCAGCCCCAGCATTTT
NA	TRBV10-3	NA	TRBJ2-7	CAISESVLAYEQYF	TGTGCCATCAGTGAGTCTGTCCTAGCGTACGAGCAGTACTTC
NA	TRBV19	NA	TRBJ1-1	CASSPFRNTEAFF	TGTGCCAGTAGCCCATTCCGGAACACTGAAGCTTTCTTT
NA	TRBV7-6	TRBD1	TRBJ2-1	CASSPGQGADNEQFF	TGTGCCAGCAGCCCTGGACAGGGGGCCGACAATGAGCAGTTCTTC
NA	TRBV7-2	NA	TRBJ2-1	CASSLDPSSVLPYNEQFF	TGTGCCAGCAGCTTAGACCCGTCTAGCGTCTTACCCTACAATGAGCAGTTCTTC
NA	TRBV27	TRBD2	TRBJ2-2	CASSLRAGAGELFF	TGTGCCAGCAGTTTACGAGCGGGGGCCGGGGAGCTGTTTTTT
NA	TRBV19	NA	TRBJ2-7	CASSIGQRSYEQYF	TGTGCCAGTAGTATAGGACAGCGATCCTACGAGCAGTACTTC
NA	TRBV27	NA	TRBJ1-2	CASRPDSPSLGYTF	TGTGCCAGCAGGCCCGACAGCCCGAGCCTCGGCTACACCTTC
NA	TRBV5-1	NA	TRBJ1-2	CASSLAPGAREEEGYTF	TGCGCCAGCAGCTTGGCCCCCGGGGCCAGGGAAGAGGAAGGCTACACCTTC
once	TRBV10-1	NA	TRBJ2-1	CASSEVGQGATGGEQFF	TGCGCCAGCAGTGAGGTAGGGCAGGGGGCTACGGGAGGCGAGCAGTTCTTC
NA	TRBV12-5	NA	TRBJ2-1	CASGWGSYNEQFF	TGTGCTAGTGGTTGGGGGTCCTACAATGAGCAGTTCTTC
NA	TRBV29-1	NA	TRBJ2-5	CSVEGGYQETQYF	TGCAGCGTTGAAGGGGGGTACCAAGAGACCCAGTACTTC
NA	TRBV9	NA	TRBJ2-7	CASSPLRGGLSYEQYF	TGTGCCAGCAGCCCTTTACGGGGCGGGCTTAGCTACGAGCAGTACTTC
NA	TRBV27	NA	TRBJ2-6	CASSSPGSLAGANVLTF	TGTGCCAGCAGTTCCCCAGGTTCCCTGGCTGGGGCCAACGTCCTGACTTTC
NA	TRBV5-1	NA	TRBJ1-2	CASSLVFGADGYTF	TGCGCCAGCAGCTTGGTATTCGGAGCGGATGGCTACACCTTC
NA	TRBV9	TRBD2	TRBJ2-1	CASSVAISGRIGEQFF	TGTGCCAGCAGCGTAGCTATCAGCGGGAGGATCGGTGAGCAGTTCTTC